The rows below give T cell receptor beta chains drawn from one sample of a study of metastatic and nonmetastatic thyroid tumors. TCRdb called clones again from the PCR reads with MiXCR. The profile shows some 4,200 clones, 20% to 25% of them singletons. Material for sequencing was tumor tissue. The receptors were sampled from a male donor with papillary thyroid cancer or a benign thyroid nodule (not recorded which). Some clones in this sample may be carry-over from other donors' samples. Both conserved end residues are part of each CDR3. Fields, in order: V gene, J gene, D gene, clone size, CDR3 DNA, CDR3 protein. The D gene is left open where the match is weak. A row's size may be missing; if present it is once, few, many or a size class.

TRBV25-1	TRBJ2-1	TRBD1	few	TGTGCCAGCAGTGAATCAGGGCAGGGGGCAAGCAATGAGCAGTTCTTC	CASSESGQGASNEQFF
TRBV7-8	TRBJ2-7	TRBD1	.	TGTGCCAGCAGCCCCCGACAGGGTCTATACGAGCAGTACTTC	CASSPRQGLYEQYF
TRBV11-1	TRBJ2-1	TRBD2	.	TGTGCCAGCAGCCACAGCGGGACTTATTACAATGAGCAGTTCTTC	CASSHSGTYYNEQFF
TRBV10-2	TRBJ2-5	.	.	TGCGCCACCGTACATATCGGGGGCCAAGAGACCCAGTACTTC	CATVHIGGQETQYF
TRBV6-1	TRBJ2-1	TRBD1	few	TGTGCCAGCAGTGAAAGGGGACAGGGTCTGAATGAGCAGTTCTTC	CASSERGQGLNEQFF
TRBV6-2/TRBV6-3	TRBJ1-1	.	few	TGTGCCAGCCTAAGTCCCGGGACCTATTGGTGCGCTGAAGCTTTCTTT	CASLSPGTYWCAEAFF
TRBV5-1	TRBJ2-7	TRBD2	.	TGCGCCAGCAGCTTGGGACTAGCGGGAGGACTAGCCTACGAGCAGTACTTC	CASSLGLAGGLAYEQYF
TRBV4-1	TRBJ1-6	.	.	TGCGCCAGCAGCCAAGATCTTGACAGTAATTCACCCCTCCACTTT	CASSQDLDSNSPLHF
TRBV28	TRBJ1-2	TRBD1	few	TGTGCCAGCAGTGCCATCAGGGGACAGCAGTGGGACTACACCTTC	CASSAIRGQQWDYTF
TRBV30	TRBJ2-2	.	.	TGTGCCTGGAGTTGGGACGTTACGAACACCGGGGAGCTGTTTTTT	CAWSWDVTNTGELFF
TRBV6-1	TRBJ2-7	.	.	TGTGCCAGCACCCCGGGCCCGGCCTACGAGCAGTACTTC	CASTPGPAYEQYF
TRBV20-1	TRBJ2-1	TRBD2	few	TGCAGTGCTAGCCCGGGGGGGTATGTCAATGAGCAGTTCTTC	CSASPGGYVNEQFF
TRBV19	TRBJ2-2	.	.	TGTGCCAGTAGTATGGCCGGCTTTTTCGGGAGCACCGGGGAGCTGTTTTTT	CASSMAGFFGSTGELFF
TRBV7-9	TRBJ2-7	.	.	TGTGCCAGCAGCGCGGAGAAATACGAGCAGTACTTC	CASSAEKYEQYF
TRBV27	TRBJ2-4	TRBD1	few	TGTGCCAGCAGTAAAAGGACAGGTAGTGCCAAAAACATTCAGTACTTC	CASSKRTGSAKNIQYF
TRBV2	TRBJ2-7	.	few	TGTGCCAGCACCTTCGGTCCAAAATACGAGCAGTACTTC	CASTFGPKYEQYF
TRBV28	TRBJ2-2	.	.	TGTGCCAGCATCCAAGGGTCCACCGGGGAGCTGTTTTTT	CASIQGSTGELFF
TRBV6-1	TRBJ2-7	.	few	TGCGCCAGCAGGCAAATTGGGCGGTGCTCCGAGCAGTACTTC	CASRQIGRCSEQYF
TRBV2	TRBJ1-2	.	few	TGTGCCAGCAGTTACGGGGGGGAGGACTATGGCTACACCTTC	CASSYGGEDYGYTF
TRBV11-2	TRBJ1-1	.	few	TGTGCCAGCAGCTCCTTTCAGGGAATGAACACTGAAGCTTTCTTT	CASSSFQGMNTEAFF
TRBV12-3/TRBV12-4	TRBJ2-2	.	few	TGTGCCAGCAGGTCAGGTGTCTCCGGGGAGCTGTTTTTT	CASRSGVSGELFF
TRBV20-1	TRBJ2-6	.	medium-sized	TGCAGTGCTAGAGGGGCAGGGAACGTCCTGACTTTC	CSARGAGNVLTF
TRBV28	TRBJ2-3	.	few	TGTGCCAGCATAGGTCAAACAGATACGCAGTATTTT	CASIGQTDTQYF
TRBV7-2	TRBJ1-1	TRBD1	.	TGTGCCAGCAGAACCTGGACAGGGGAATCTGAAGCTTTCTTT	CASRTWTGESEAFF
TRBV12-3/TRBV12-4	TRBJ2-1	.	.	TGTGCCAGCAGTAGCGGGACACCTGGGAATGAGCAGTTCTTC	CASSSGTPGNEQFF
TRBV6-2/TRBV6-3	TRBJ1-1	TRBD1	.	TGTGCCAGCAGTTACAAGCCGACAGGGAGAACTGAAGCTTTCTTT	CASSYKPTGRTEAFF
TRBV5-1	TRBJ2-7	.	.	TGCGCCAGCAGACCCCCCGGGGGACACCCGGAGTTGAACTTC	CASRPPGGHPELNF
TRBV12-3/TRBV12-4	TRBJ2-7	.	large	TGTGCCAGCAGTTTGGGGGATCTCTTGTCCTACGAGCAGTACTTC	CASSLGDLLSYEQYF
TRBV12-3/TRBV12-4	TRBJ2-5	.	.	TGTGCCAGCAGAGGGACATCCCAAGAGACCCAGTACTTC	CASRGTSQETQYF
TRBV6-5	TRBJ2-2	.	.	TGTGCCAGCAGTTCCCCGTCGGGGGCGGGAACCGGGGAGCTGTTTTTT	CASSSPSGAGTGELFF
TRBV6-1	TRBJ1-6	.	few	TGTGCCAGCAGTGAAGCGCTTCCGGCGAGCTCCTATAATTCACCCCTCCACTTT	CASSEALPASSYNSPLHF
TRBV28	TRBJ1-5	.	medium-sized	TGTGCCAGCAGGACCCTAAGTCGTAGCAATCAGCCCCAGCATTTT	CASRTLSRSNQPQHF
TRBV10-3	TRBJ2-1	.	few	TGTGCCATCAGTGATCTCAGCAGGAATGAGCAGTTCTTC	CAISDLSRNEQFF
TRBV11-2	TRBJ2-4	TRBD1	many	TGTGCCAGCAGCTTAGATCTTGAGAACAGGGGTTGGGACATTCAGTACTTC	CASSLDLENRGWDIQYF
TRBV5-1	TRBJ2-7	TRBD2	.	TGCGCCAGCAGCTACTCCTTGTTAGCGGGAGAGCAGTACTTC	CASSYSLLAGEQYF
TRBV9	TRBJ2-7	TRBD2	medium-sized	TGTGCCAGCAGCGTAGGCGGGGGTACTCCCTACGAGCAGTACTTC	CASSVGGGTPYEQYF
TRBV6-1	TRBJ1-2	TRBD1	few	TGTGCCAGCAGTCCAGGGGGCAAAGGCTACACCTTC	CASSPGGKGYTF
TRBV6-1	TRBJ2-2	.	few	TGTGCCAGCACCGACTACGCCACGAACACCGGGGAGCTGTTTTTT	CASTDYATNTGELFF
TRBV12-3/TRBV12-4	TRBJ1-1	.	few	TGTGCCAGCAGTCCCGGCGGGGTGAACACTGAAGCTTTCTTT	CASSPGGVNTEAFF
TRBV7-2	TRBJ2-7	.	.	TGTGCCAGCAGCTTACTCCAGTACGAGCAGTACTTC	CASSLLQYEQYF
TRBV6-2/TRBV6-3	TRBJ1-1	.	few	TGTGCCAGCAGCTCAGACAGTATGAACACTGAAGCTTTCTTT	CASSSDSMNTEAFF
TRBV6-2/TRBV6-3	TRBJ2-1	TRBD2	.	TGTGCCAGCAGCCGGGGACTAGCGGGAGGCAATGAGCAGTTCTTC	CASSRGLAGGNEQFF
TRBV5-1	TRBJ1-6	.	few	TGCGCCAGCAGCTTGGAGCCAGCTACGAATTCACCCCTCCACTTT	CASSLEPATNSPLHF
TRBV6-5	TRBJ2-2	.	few	TGTGCCAGCGATGACAGGGACCGTGGGGGAGGTCACACCGGGGAGCTGTTTTTT	CASDDRDRGGGHTGELFF
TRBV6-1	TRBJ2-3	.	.	TGTGCCAGCACCCGGGTACAGGTGGGAGATACGCAGTATTTT	CASTRVQVGDTQYF
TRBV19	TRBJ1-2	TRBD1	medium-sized	TGTGCCAGTAGACCTGGGACAGATTTCTATGGCTACACCTTC	CASRPGTDFYGYTF
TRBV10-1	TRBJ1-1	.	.	TGCGCCAGCAGTGTAAACAGGAACACTGAAGCTTTCTTT	CASSVNRNTEAFF
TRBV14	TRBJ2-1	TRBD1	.	TGTGCCAGCAGCCATAACAGGGGGCGATTAAGAAATGAGCAGTTCTTC	CASSHNRGRLRNEQFF
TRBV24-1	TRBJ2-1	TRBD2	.	TGTGCCACCAGTGATTTGAGCGGGAAGTACAATGAGCAGTTCTTC	CATSDLSGKYNEQFF
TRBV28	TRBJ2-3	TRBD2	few	TGTGCCAGCAGCGTAGCGGGAGGGGGCACAGATACGCAGTATTTT	CASSVAGGGTDTQYF
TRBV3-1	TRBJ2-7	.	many	TGTGCCAGCAGCCAAGTACCGACGGTGGGTGAGCAGTACTTC	CASSQVPTVGEQYF
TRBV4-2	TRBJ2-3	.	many	TGTGCCAGCAGCCAAGGGGAGGCAGATACGCAGTATTTT	CASSQGEADTQYF
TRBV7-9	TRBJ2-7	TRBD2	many	TGTGCCAGCAAGTTTGGCGGGGGTAACGCCTACGAGCAGTACTTC	CASKFGGGNAYEQYF